The rows below give T cell receptor beta chains drawn from one sample of a study of blood T cell repertoires in COVID-19. The method was immunoSEQ multiplex PCR; TCRdb's version includes in-frame clones alone and lacks a portion of them. The sample records about 81,000 clones, around 80% being singletons. The material sequenced was peripheral blood. The receptors stem from a human donor in a cohort sampled during active COVID-19. Each CDR3 is given with its conserved first and last residue. A D gene is named only where the DNA matches it firmly. Clone size appears in some rows only: once, few, many, or a class for an expanded clone.

size	D	J	V	CDR3	DNA
many	NA	TRBJ2-7	TRBV5-5	CASSLRQAQYEQYF	TGTGCCAGCAGCCTGAGACAGGCCCAATACGAGCAGTACTTC
NA	TRBD2	TRBJ2-7	TRBV4-2	CASSRSGTSGTPQQYF	TGTGCCAGCAGCCGCTCGGGGACTAGCGGGACCCCTCAGCAGTACTTC
NA	NA	TRBJ2-2	TRBV5-4	CASSLGASGTGELFF	TGTGCCAGCAGCTTAGGGGCATCAGGGACCGGGGAGCTGTTTTTT
once	TRBD2	TRBJ2-7	TRBV19	CASSSGSPGEQYF	TGTGCCAGTAGTAGCGGGAGTCCTGGGGAGCAGTACTTC
NA	TRBD2	TRBJ2-7	TRBV19	CASSVPGLGREQYF	TGTGCCAGTAGTGTCCCGGGACTAGGGCGCGAGCAGTACTTC
NA	NA	TRBJ2-1	TRBV30	CAWSMYGTYNEQFF	TGTGCCTGGAGTATGTATGGTACATACAATGAGCAGTTCTTC
NA	TRBD1	TRBJ1-2	TRBV7-2	CASTQSGTGGIYGYTF	TGTGCCAGCACCCAGAGCGGGACAGGGGGCATCTATGGCTACACCTTC
few	TRBD2	TRBJ2-3	TRBV7-2	CATQTSGASTDTQYF	TGTGCCACGCAGACTAGCGGGGCAAGCACAGATACGCAGTATTTT
NA	NA	TRBJ1-2	TRBV2	CASSDWQSANYGYTF	TGTGCCAGCAGTGATTGGCAAAGTGCTAACTATGGCTACACCTTC
once	NA	TRBJ2-7	TRBV15	CATRDGRGFYYEQYF	TGTGCCACCAGGGACGGACGGGGATTTTACTACGAGCAGTACTTC
NA	NA	TRBJ2-5	TRBV5-4	CASEVCRGTSRYF	TGTGCCAGCGAAGTTTGTCGGGGGACCTCGAGGTACTTC
NA	TRBD1	TRBJ1-6	TRBV28	CASTNRDRASPLHF	TGTGCCAGCACGAACCGGGACAGGGCGTCACCCCTCCACTTT
NA	NA	TRBJ2-7	TRBV6-6	CASWGQAYEQYF	TGTGCCAGCTGGGGACAAGCCTACGAGCAGTACTTC
NA	NA	TRBJ1-5	TRBV27	CASGRRADSGNQPQHF	TGTGCCAGCGGGCGCAGGGCGGATAGTGGCAATCAGCCCCAGCATTTT
NA	NA	TRBJ1-2	TRBV19	CASSIAQGYGYTF	TGTGCCAGTAGTATAGCACAGGGATATGGCTACACCTTC
NA	NA	TRBJ1-5	TRBV19	CASSMFNGGNQPQHF	TGTGCCAGTAGTATGTTTAACGGGGGAAATCAGCCCCAGCATTTT
once	NA	TRBJ1-1	TRBV30	CAWTGWDTEAFF	TGTGCCTGGACAGGGTGGGATACTGAAGCTTTCTTT
few	TRBD1	TRBJ1-1	TRBV29-1	CSVLQGSPFNTEAFF	TGCAGCGTTTTACAGGGGTCCCCTTTCAACACTGAAGCTTTCTTT
NA	NA	TRBJ1-6	TRBV4-1	CASSPTGGGSNSPLHF	TGCGCCAGCAGCCCTACCGGCGGGGGTAGTAATTCACCCCTCCACTTT
NA	TRBD2	TRBJ2-3	TRBV18	CASSPSGGRTDTQYF	TGTGCCAGCTCACCTAGCGGGGGACGCACAGATACGCAGTATTTT
NA	NA	TRBJ1-1	TRBV19	CASRQQGDTEAFF	TGTGCCAGTAGGCAACAGGGTGACACTGAAGCTTTCTTT
NA	NA	TRBJ2-1	TRBV11-3	CASSLEPGAYNEQFF	TGTGCCAGCAGCTTAGAACCCGGGGCCTACAATGAGCAGTTCTTC
NA	TRBD1	TRBJ2-7	TRBV5-1	CASSLVGARQGANEQYF	TGCGCCAGCAGCTTGGTTGGGGCGAGACAGGGGGCCAACGAGCAGTACTTC
NA	NA	TRBJ2-2	TRBV4-1	CASSQVQNTGELFF	TGCGCCAGCAGCCAAGTACAGAACACCGGGGAGCTGTTTTTT
NA	TRBD1	TRBJ2-7	TRBV11-3	CASSPNAGTGGYEQYF	TGTGCCAGCAGCCCAAACGCCGGGACAGGGGGCTACGAGCAGTACTTC
NA	TRBD1	TRBJ2-5	TRBV10-3	CAISAARDSSQETQYF	TGTGCCATCAGCGCGGCCCGGGACAGCTCCCAAGAGACCCAGTACTTC
NA	TRBD2	TRBJ2-7	TRBV7-2	CASSPGGNPYEQYF	TGTGCCAGCAGCCCCGGGGGGAACCCCTACGAGCAGTACTTC
NA	NA	TRBJ1-1	TRBV11-1	CASSEGTGEAFF	TGTGCCAGCAGCGAGGGTACAGGGGAAGCTTTCTTT
NA	NA	TRBJ1-4	TRBV6-5	CASSTGGGGEKLFF	TGTGCCAGCAGCACCGGCGGGGGTGGTGAAAAACTGTTTTTT
NA	NA	TRBJ2-7	TRBV7-8	CASSLAVPGPGDEQYF	TGTGCCAGCAGCTTAGCGGTGCCAGGCCCAGGGGACGAGCAGTACTTC
few	TRBD1	TRBJ1-5	TRBV5-5	CASSLTGGQPQHF	TGTGCCAGCAGCTTAACAGGGGGCCAGCCCCAGCATTTT
NA	NA	TRBJ2-7	TRBV10-3	CAISESIGTGSEQYF	TGTGCCATCAGTGAGTCAATTGGTACGGGATCCGAGCAGTACTTC
NA	NA	TRBJ1-5	TRBV6-5	CASSSRPLEGPQHF	TGTGCCAGCAGTTCCCGACCGCTGGAGGGGCCCCAGCATTTT
NA	NA	TRBJ1-1	TRBV7-8	CASSFDQGSATEAFF	TGTGCCAGCAGCTTTGATCAGGGGTCTGCCACTGAAGCTTTCTTT
NA	TRBD2	TRBJ2-7	TRBV29-1	CSVEVTGLEQYF	TGCAGCGTTGAAGTTACGGGACTAGAGCAGTACTTC
NA	TRBD2	TRBJ2-5	TRBV7-3	CASSPTAGVGETQYF	TGTGCCAGCAGCCCCACGGCGGGGGTGGGAGAGACCCAGTACTTC
NA	TRBD2	TRBJ2-3	TRBV15	CATRAGTTQYF	TGTGCCACCCGAGCGGGAACCACGCAGTATTTT
NA	TRBD1	TRBJ1-2	TRBV6-6	CASTISTGGGNGYTF	TGTGCCAGCACCATCTCCACAGGGGGTGGTAATGGCTACACCTTC
NA	NA	TRBJ2-7	TRBV5-6	CASSSGAGISYEQYF	TGTGCCAGCAGCTCAGGCGCGGGGATTTCATACGAGCAGTACTTC
many	NA	TRBJ1-3	TRBV13	CASSLFQGPGNTIYF	TGTGCCAGCAGTCTTTTTCAGGGCCCTGGAAACACCATATATTTT
once	NA	TRBJ1-5	TRBV6-6	CASGLMDAGQPQHF	TGTGCCAGCGGCTTGATGGATGCGGGTCAGCCCCAGCATTTT
once	NA	TRBJ1-6	TRBV4-1	CASSQESYSPLHF	TGCGCCAGCAGCCAAGAGTCGTATTCACCCCTCCACTTT
NA	TRBD2	TRBJ2-1	TRBV7-9	CASSSSGGPYNEQFF	TGTGCCAGCAGCTCCAGCGGGGGCCCCTACAATGAGCAGTTCTTC
once	TRBD1	TRBJ2-7	TRBV3-1/TRBV3-2	CASSQRDRVGHEQYF	TGTGCCAGCAGCCAAAGGGACAGGGTAGGGCACGAGCAGTACTTC
NA	TRBD2	TRBJ2-7	TRBV15	CATSLPPGTSYEQYF	TGTGCCACCAGCTTACCCCCCGGGACTAGCTACGAGCAGTACTTC
few	TRBD1	TRBJ1-3	TRBV9	CASSPRTGVSGNTIYF	TGTGCCAGCAGCCCCCGGACAGGGGTGTCTGGAAACACCATATATTTT
NA	TRBD2	TRBJ2-6	TRBV18	CASSLTSGGTTGANVLTF	TGTGCCAGCTCACTAACTAGCGGGGGGACTACAGGGGCCAACGTCCTGACTTTC
NA	NA	TRBJ1-4	TRBV6-5	CASNSLPGGYEKLFF	TGTGCCAGCAACTCCCTTCCGGGGGGCTACGAAAAACTGTTTTTT
few	NA	TRBJ2-7	TRBV27	CASRGDRYEQYF	TGTGCCAGCAGGGGAGACAGGTACGAGCAGTACTTC
NA	TRBD1	TRBJ1-4	TRBV7-2	CASSLTNRGLFSTNEKLFF	TGTGCCAGCAGCTTAACAAACAGGGGGCTTTTCTCAACTAATGAAAAACTGTTTTTT
NA	NA	TRBJ2-5	TRBV12-3/TRBV12-4	CASSSRETQYF	TGTGCCAGCAGCTCCAGGGAGACCCAGTACTTC
NA	NA	TRBJ1-1	TRBV18	CASSPDMNTEAFF	TGTGCCAGCTCACCAGACATGAACACTGAAGCTTTCTTT
few	NA	TRBJ2-7	TRBV7-8	CASSLEAGQYF	TGTGCCAGCAGCTTAGAGGCGGGACAGTACTTC
NA	NA	TRBJ2-3	TRBV3-1/TRBV3-2	CASSQNPGVSTDTQYF	TGTGCCAGCAGCCAAAACCCGGGGGTTAGCACAGATACGCAGTATTTT
NA	NA	TRBJ1-1	TRBV7-9	CASSLDGEYTEAFF	TGTGCCAGCAGCTTAGACGGAGAGTACACTGAAGCTTTCTTT
NA	TRBD1	TRBJ1-5	TRBV27	CASRLLGDSSNQPQHF	TGTGCCAGCAGACTTCTTGGGGACAGCTCCAATCAGCCCCAGCATTTT
NA	TRBD2	TRBJ2-7	TRBV18	CASSPSGESYEQYF	TGTGCCAGCTCACCTAGCGGGGAGTCCTACGAGCAGTACTTC